This paragraph reports one TCR beta chain. Repertoires were generated with immunoSEQ multiplex PCR, while TCRdb's copy carries only in-frame clones and drops some. The profile shows 35,000 to 45,000 clones, approximately 80% of them singletons. The data are from a study of blood T cell repertoires in COVID-19. V was pared by 3 bases and J by 2 bases, with 17 bases between. Germline values: CDR1 SGHDN, CDR2 FVKESK. The CDR3 contains 17 residues. Specimen: peripheral blood. V gene TRBV14 combines with J gene TRBJ1-3, with D tentatively TRBD1 (6 bases). This TCR came from a human donor in a cohort sampled during active COVID-19. CDR3 in amino acids: CASSQGGRGLAGNTIYF. CDR3 DNA sequence: TGTGCCAGCAGCCAGGGGGGGCGGGGGTTGGCTGGAAACACCATATATTTT.